This is a list of T cell receptor beta chains from one sample in a study of T cell therapy after organ transplantation. This table comes from immunoSEQ multiplex PCR, and its TCRdb copy is limited to in-frame clones, with some not included. The repertoire holds over 45,000 clones, with 94% as singletons. Their specific antigens are unknown. The sample here was CD8+ T cells from blood, taken before autologous CMV-specific T cell therapy. These receptor sequences come from a human patient who had received a solid organ transplant and had CMV disease. Each CDR3 is given without its conserved first and last residue.

len,j_gene,v_gene,CDR3aa
15,TRBJ2-2,TRBV7-8,ASSLPEDRGDTGELF
12,TRBJ2-3,TRBV29-1,SVERVGPTDTQY
16,TRBJ2-7,TRBV11-2,ASSLGPSLARGPYEQY
13,TRBJ2-1,TRBV5-3,ARSVPGQGMNEQF
12,TRBJ2-7,TRBV30,AWRDDRATYEQY
12,TRBJ1-1,TRBV6-5,ASSWGRGVTEAF
13,TRBJ2-2,TRBV7-8,ASSVQGAPTGELF
13,TRBJ1-1,TRBV4-1,ASSQDPRRGTEAF
14,TRBJ2-7,TRBV15,ATSRDSYGPPYEQY
14,TRBJ2-7,TRBV4-2,ASSQESGRPSYEQY
11,TRBJ1-2,TRBV30,AWSLSGVSGYT
14,TRBJ2-7,TRBV4-1,ASSHGQGTHSYEQY
16,TRBJ2-7,TRBV11-2,ASNPYLGLAGKSHEQY
12,TRBJ1-1,TRBV6-5,ASSYRQVNTEAF
11,TRBJ1-2,TRBV7-9,ASSLDFGVDYT
16,TRBJ1-1,TRBV4-1,ASSFRQGRTGADTEAF
12,TRBJ2-7,TRBV27,ASTLRGGSYEQY
12,TRBJ2-5,TRBV6-5,ASSYSGGRETQY
12,TRBJ2-1,TRBV19,ASSIFTWVDEQF
14,TRBJ1-3,TRBV10-3,AITGGRPSGGNTIY
11,TRBJ2-1,TRBV6-5,ASSYRDSDEQF
13,TRBJ1-5,TRBV7-8,ASSLQGEIYQPQH
12,TRBJ1-5,TRBV11-2,ASSLGQGNQPQH
15,TRBJ2-2,TRBV18,ASSPNDGLADTGELF
13,TRBJ1-5,TRBV2,ASTLGAVSNQPQH
15,TRBJ2-7,TRBV11-2,ASSLDLGLATTYEQY
11,TRBJ2-1,TRBV5-4,ASSLTGGNEQF
13,TRBJ1-2,TRBV6-5,ASSYSQTTPYGYT
12,TRBJ2-1,TRBV11-2,ASSLSGGDNEQF
13,TRBJ1-2,TRBV11-2,ASSLEWGQNYGYT
13,TRBJ1-6,TRBV4-3,ASSQVGNANSPLH
15,TRBJ2-3,TRBV11-2,ASSPTPASHADDTQY
13,TRBJ2-3,TRBV6-4,ASSRGTGHTDTQY
12,TRBJ2-5,TRBV10-3,AISEFGGGETQY
12,TRBJ1-1,TRBV9,ASSETGGYTEAF
15,TRBJ2-1,TRBV4-3,ASSPKEGSSRLGEQF
12,TRBJ1-1,TRBV27,ASSLSSLGREAF
15,TRBJ2-4,TRBV7-9,ASSLGGDTDLKNIQY
12,TRBJ1-6,TRBV11-2,ASSSAGGASPLH
13,TRBJ2-7,TRBV6-6,ASSGGGVPSYEQY
13,TRBJ2-6,TRBV11-1,ASSSGLSGANVLT
11,TRBJ2-7,TRBV29-1,SVGTGGSYEQY
13,TRBJ1-5,TRBV12-5,ASGPGVVGNQPQH
14,TRBJ2-7,TRBV19,ASSIPMGASNYEQY
11,TRBJ2-4,TRBV7-9,ASSLATENIQY
11,TRBJ1-1,TRBV25-1,ATRTGMNTEAF
13,TRBJ1-5,TRBV27,ATNPQGYGNQPQH